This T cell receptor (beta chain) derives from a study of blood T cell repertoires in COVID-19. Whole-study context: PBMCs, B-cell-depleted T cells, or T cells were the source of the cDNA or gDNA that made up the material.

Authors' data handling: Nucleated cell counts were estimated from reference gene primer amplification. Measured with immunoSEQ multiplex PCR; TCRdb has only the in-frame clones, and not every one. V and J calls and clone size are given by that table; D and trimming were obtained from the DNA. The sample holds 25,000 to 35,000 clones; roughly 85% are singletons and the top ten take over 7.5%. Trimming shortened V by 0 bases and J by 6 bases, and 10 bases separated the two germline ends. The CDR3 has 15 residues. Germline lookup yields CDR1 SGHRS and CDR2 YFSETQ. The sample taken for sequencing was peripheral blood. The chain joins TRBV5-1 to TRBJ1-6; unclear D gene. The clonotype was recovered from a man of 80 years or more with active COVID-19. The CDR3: CASSLESNSNSPLHF. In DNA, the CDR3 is TGCGCCAGCAGCTTGGAAAGCAACTCTAATTCACCCCTCCACTTT.